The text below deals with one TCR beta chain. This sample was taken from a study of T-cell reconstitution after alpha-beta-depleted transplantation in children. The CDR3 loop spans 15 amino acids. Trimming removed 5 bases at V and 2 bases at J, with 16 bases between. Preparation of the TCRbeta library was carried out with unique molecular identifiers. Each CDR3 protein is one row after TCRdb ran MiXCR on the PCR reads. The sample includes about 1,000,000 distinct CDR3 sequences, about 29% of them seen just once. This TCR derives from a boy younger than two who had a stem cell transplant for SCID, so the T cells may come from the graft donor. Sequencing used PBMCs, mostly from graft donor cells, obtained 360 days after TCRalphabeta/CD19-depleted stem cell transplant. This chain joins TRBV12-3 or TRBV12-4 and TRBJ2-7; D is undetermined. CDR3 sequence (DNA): TGTGCCAGCAGTCCCTTCCGAAGGATGGCCTACGAGCAGTACTTC. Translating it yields CASSPFRRMAYEQYF.